This passage covers 10 T cell receptor beta chains from one sample sequenced in a study of T cell responses to AZD1222 COVID-19 vaccine. Assay: immunoSEQ multiplex PCR; the TCRdb copy retains only in-frame clones and omits some. The data hold some 130,000 clones, with 80% to 95% observed a single time. Sequenced here: peripheral blood, sampled 28 days after the second AZD1222 dose. Receptor source: an adult who received the AZD1222 COVID-19 vaccine.

The gene calls are TRBV12-3 or TRBV12-4 and TRBJ1-2; tentatively, D is TRBD1 (5 bases). The CDR3 is made up of 13 amino acids. V lost 6 bases and J 7 bases, leaving 15 bases between the germline ends. The CDR3 coding sequence is TGTGCCAGCAGGAAAGGCAGGGACTTTGGCTACACCTTC. This sequence encodes CASRKGRDFGYTF.

This chain links TRBV5-1 with TRBJ1-1; TRBD1 is a possible D gene (5 bases). Germline CDR1 and CDR2: SGHRS and YFSETQ. The CDR3 is 15 amino acids. Trimming stripped 0 bases from V and 1 base from J, with 10 bases between. CDR3 loop: CASSLGGHRNTEAFF. The CDR3 nucleotides are TGCGCCAGCAGCTTGGGCGGACATAGGAACACTGAAGCTTTCTTT.

The rearrangement uses TRBV3-1 (or the pseudogene TRBV3-2) and TRBJ2-7; D might be TRBD1 or TRBD2, each matching 5 bases. Germline V CDR1 and CDR2: LGHDT, YNNKEL (reference sequence). V was cut by 2 bases and J by 4 bases, with 15 bases left in between. The CDR3 has 15 residues. CDR3 in amino acids: CASSQSGAGGYEQYF. CDR3 nucleotide sequence: TGTGCCAGCAGCCAATCCGGGGCTGGGGGTTACGAGCAGTACTTC.

This chain uses TRBV6-5 with TRBJ2-3, with D perhaps TRBD2 (7 bases). With 0 bases removed from V and 7 bases from J, the gap between germline ends came to 14 bases. The CDR3 extends over 15 amino acids. The germline V gene encodes CDR1 MNHEY and CDR2 SVGAGI. The DNA of the CDR3 is TGTGCCAGCAGTTACTCTGGCGGGGGCGCACATACGCAGTATTTT. It translates to CASSYSGGGAHTQYF.

The gene calls are TRBV28 and TRBJ2-1, with TRBD2 matching 7 bases. Germline trimming cut 5 bases from V and 8 bases from J; bases unmatched to any gene: 9. Germline V gives CDR1 MDHEN, CDR2 SYDVKM. The CDR3 spans 14 residues. As DNA, the CDR3 is TGTGCCAGCAGTCTGGGGGGGACCCTGGATGAGCAGTTCTTC. This translates into CASSLGGTLDEQFF.

The chain employs TRBV3-1 (or the pseudogene TRBV3-2) and TRBJ1-2; TRBD1 matches 7 bases. Germline assignment: CDR1 LGHDT and CDR2 YNNKEL (reference sequence). The trim removed 3 bases at V and 8 bases at J, leaving 9 bases unmatched. The CDR3 totals 14 residues. For the CDR3, the DNA is TGTGCCAGCAGCCACATGACAGGGAGGGTAGGCTACACCTTC. Translating gives CASSHMTGRVGYTF.

The CDR3 loop reads CASSFSLPNYGYTF. DNA of the CDR3: TGTGCCAGCAGTTTTAGTCTCCCTAACTATGGCTACACCTTC. The V and J genes are TRBV28 and TRBJ1-2; D ambiguous. Germline CDR1 and CDR2: MDHEN and SYDVKM. This CDR3 contains 14 residues. V was trimmed by 3 bases and J by 0 bases, leaving 8 bases between them.

The rearrangement uses TRBV19 and TRBJ1-2, with D possibly TRBD1 on 5 matching bases. Trimming pared 3 bases from V and 6 bases from J, leaving 11 bases between. From germline, CDR1 is LNHDA and CDR2 SQIVND (reference sequence). The CDR3 loop spans 13 amino acids. The CDR3 protein is CASSMRGRDGYTF. The DNA of the CDR3 is TGTGCCAGTAGTATGAGGGGAAGGGATGGCTACACCTTC. The whole variable domain, filled in from reference TRBV19 and TRBJ1-2, reads DGGITQSPKYLFRKEGQNVTLSCEQNLNHDAMYWYRQDPGQGLRLIYYSQIVNDFQKGDIAEGYSVSREKKESFPLTVTSAQKNPTAFYLCASSMRGRDGYTFGSGTRLTVV.

The chain couples TRBV10-3 to TRBJ1-2; 10 nucleotides agree with TRBD1. V shed 10 bases and J 3 bases; nucleotides not matched to a gene: 8. The germline V gene has CDR1 ENHRY and CDR2 SYGVKD. The CDR3 loop spans 14 amino acids. The CDR3 here is CATCPGTGDYGYTF. Written as DNA, the CDR3 is TGTGCCACTTGTCCCGGGACAGGGGACTATGGCTACACCTTC.

V is TRBV9 and J is TRBJ1-1; TRBD1 is a possible D gene (5 bases). The CDR3 runs 13 residues. V was cut by 3 bases and J by 5 bases, with 11 bases left in between. Germline CDR1 is SGDLS and CDR2 is YYNGEE. CDR3 DNA sequence: TGTGCCAGCAGCGCAATCGGGGGGACTGAAGCTTTCTTT. This sequence encodes CASSAIGGTEAFF.